The source of this T cell receptor (beta chain) is a study of long-term antiretroviral therapy in people with HIV. Regarding the study as a whole: ART adherence, viral resistance and therapy changes went undocumented. Diversity went up after ART and still fell short of transplant donor controls.

As for this clone: Its antigen is as yet unknown.

Researchers report immunoSEQ v3.0 was run at survey level. The table came from immunoSEQ multiplex PCR; TCRdb's copy has only in-frame clones and leaves some out. The sample shows 15,000 to 20,000 clones, around 80% of them seen only once. This CDR3 has 13 amino acids. Per the germline V gene, CDR1 is MNHEY and CDR2 is SMNVEV (reference sequence). Trimming cost V 7 bases and J 7 bases; bases outside gene matches: 3. V is TRBV27 and J is TRBJ1-4, with TRBD1 matching 10 bases. The starting material was unsorted PBMCs, obtained 0.1 years after starting antiretroviral therapy. The sequence derives from a man aged 18 to 29 with HIV. The CDR3: CASTGQGVEKLFF. In DNA, the CDR3 is TGTGCCAGCACAGGACAGGGGGTTGAAAAACTGTTTTTT.